A single sample gave rise to the 25 T cell receptor beta chains below, sequenced in a study of OX40 agonist ivuxolimab in advanced cancers. TCRdb keeps only in-frame clones here, not all; method: immunoSEQ multiplex PCR. The sample includes about 66,000 clones, about four fifths of them seen just once. This material consisted of CD4+ or CD8+ T cells sorted from blood, taken in a trial of the OX40 agonist ivuxolimab. The receptors originated from an adult with an advanced solid tumor such as melanoma, head and neck, liver or kidney cancer.

The V and J genes are TRBV4-2 and TRBJ2-1, with no clear D. Germline loops: CDR1 LGHNA, CDR2 YNFKEQ. The CDR3 loop spans 15 amino acids. Trimming stripped 3 bases from V and 5 bases from J, with 14 bases between. As DNA, the CDR3 is TGTGCCAGCAGCCAGGGTGGGCGGATAAACAATGAGCAGTTCTTC. Its translation is CASSQGGRINNEQFF.

This chain connects TRBV19 to TRBJ2-3, with D perhaps matching TRBD1 (5 bases). The CDR3 spans 14 residues. Germline V gives CDR1 LNHDA, CDR2 SQIVND (reference sequence). V was cut by 6 bases and J by 0 bases, with 10 bases left in between. The CDR3 region has the DNA TGTGCCAGTAGCTTGACAGCAAGCACAGATACGCAGTATTTT. It translates to CASSLTASTDTQYF.

The chain uses TRBV7-6 and TRBJ1-1, with D perhaps matching TRBD1 (5 bases). Trimming removed 0 bases from V and 2 bases from J, with 7 bases in between. The CDR3 spans 14 residues. In germline, CDR1 is SGHVS, CDR2 FNYEAQ. CDR3 coding DNA: TGTGCCAGCAGCTTAGCGGGGGTTAACACTGAAGCTTTCTTT. Amino acids: CASSLAGVNTEAFF.

The chain couples TRBV29-1 to TRBJ1-5, with TRBD1 identical over 7 bases. The junction had 7 bases not matched to a gene; V was cut back by 6 bases and J by 2 bases. From germline, CDR1 is SQVTM and CDR2 ANQGSEA. The CDR3 runs 14 residues. The CDR3 here is CSVVTGAGNQPQHF. As DNA, the CDR3 is TGCAGCGTCGTCACAGGGGCGGGCAATCAGCCCCAGCATTTT.

This clone was counted a few times. This sequence joins TRBV13 and TRBJ1-1; 12 bases are a match to TRBD1. CDR1 PRHDT and CDR2 FYEKMQ come from the germline V gene (reference sequence). The CDR3 runs 19 residues. The V gene end was trimmed by 5 bases and the J gene end by 3 bases; junction bases not matched to a gene: 16. This CDR3 is CASSRNMWDRGPLDTEAFF. The CDR3 DNA is TGTGCCAGCAGCCGTAACATGTGGGACAGGGGGCCCCTTGACACTGAAGCTTTCTTT. Together with reference TRBV13 and TRBJ1-1, the CDR3 gives the full variable domain: AAGVIQSPRHLIKEKRETATLKCYPIPRHDTVYWYQQGPGQDPQFLISFYEKMQSDKGSIPDRFSAQQFSDYHSELNMSSLELGDSALYFCASSRNMWDRGPLDTEAFFGQGTRLTVV.

The rearrangement links TRBV18 to TRBJ2-3; 7 bases are a match to TRBD2. V lost 6 bases, J lost 2 bases, and 11 bases stayed unmatched. In germline, CDR1 is KGHSH, CDR2 LQKENI. This CDR3 region has 16 residues. CDR3 amino acids: CASSRSGAEDTDTQYF. CDR3 bases: TGTGCCAGCTCTCGCAGCGGGGCCGAAGACACAGATACGCAGTATTTT. The complete variable domain, with remaining parts taken from reference TRBV18 and TRBJ2-3, reads NAGVMQNPRHLVRRRGQEARLRCSPMKGHSHVYWYRQLPEEGLKFMVYLQKENIIDESGMPKERFSAEFPKEGPSILRIQQVVRGDSAAYFCASSRSGAEDTDTQYFGPGTRLTVL.

The J gene is TRBJ1-6, the V gene TRBV27; D gene uncertain. The CDR3 loop spans 17 amino acids. The germline gives CDR1 MNHEY, CDR2 SMNVEV (reference sequence). Trimming stripped 6 bases from V and 6 bases from J, with 21 bases between. The CDR3 DNA is TGTGCCAGCAGATCCTTCGTCGGCGCAGGCGGTAATTCACCCCTCCACTTT. This gives the protein CASRSFVGAGGNSPLHF.

By proportion, this clone is large (0.1 to 1%). This chain's CDR3 is CAWRWFCGNYGYTF. CDR3 sequence (DNA): TGTGCCTGGAGGTGGTTCTGCGGGAACTATGGCTACACCTTC. The chain recombines TRBV30 with TRBJ1-2; no definite D call. This CDR3 spans 14 amino acids. CDR1 and CDR2 (germline): GTSNPN, SVGIG (reference sequence). V dropped 3 bases and J dropped 2 bases, with 13 bases sitting between them.

The chain is built from TRBV2 and TRBJ2-3; a possible D gene is TRBD1 (6 bases). CDR1 is SNHLY and CDR2 is FYNNEI in the germline V gene. Deletions cut 4 bases from V and 4 bases from J, with 15 bases between. The length of the CDR3 is 15 residues. As DNA, the CDR3 is TGTGCCAGCAGTGTACTAGGTGGGGGCGCAGATACGCAGTATTTT. It specifies CASSVLGGGADTQYF.

The chain has TRBV5-4 and TRBJ2-3; 13 bases fit TRBD2. The CDR3 is 16 residues long. With V trimmed by 3 bases and J by 4 bases, 5 bases remained unmatched. Per the germline V gene, CDR1 is SGHNT and CDR2 is YYREEE (reference sequence). CDR3 region: CASSSPGLAGSDTQYF. The CDR3 region has the DNA TGTGCCAGCAGCTCCCCGGGACTAGCGGGATCAGATACGCAGTATTTT.

This clone was seen once. The chain has TRBV19 and TRBJ2-3; 8 bases are a match to TRBD1. The junction had 11 bases not matched to a gene; V was cut back by 5 bases and J by 1 base. Per the germline V gene, CDR1 is LNHDA and CDR2 is SQIVND (reference sequence). The CDR3 is made up of 17 amino acids. For the CDR3, the DNA is TGTGCCAGTAGTGGGAAGATTCGGGGACAGGGCACAGATACGCAGTATTTT. It yields the protein CASSGKIRGQGTDTQYF.

The V and J genes are TRBV6-1 and TRBJ2-3, with D unclear. CDR3 length equals 15 residues. CDR1 and CDR2 from the germline V gene are MNHNS and SASEGT. V was cut by 0 bases and J by 0 bases, with 7 bases left in between. This CDR3 is CASSEAWPSTDTQYF. In DNA, the CDR3 is TGTGCCAGCAGTGAAGCGTGGCCTAGCACAGATACGCAGTATTTT.

This chain joins TRBV9 and TRBJ2-3, with D unclear. V was clipped by 3 bases and J by 0 bases, with 8 bases between them. In germline, CDR1 is SGDLS, CDR2 YYNGEE. The CDR3 extends over 14 amino acids. The CDR3 here is CASSEGWSTDTQYF. In DNA form, the CDR3 reads TGTGCCAGCAGCGAAGGGTGGAGCACAGATACGCAGTATTTT.

This chain uses TRBV5-6 with TRBJ2-1; either TRBD1 or TRBD2 may supply D (5 bases each). CDR1 and CDR2 from the germline V gene are SGHDT and YYEEEE. This CDR3 contains 14 residues. Trimming took 2 bases from V and 6 from J, leaving 12 bases between them. The CDR3 DNA sequence: TGTGCCAGCAGCTTCCGGGACGTAACCAATGAGCAGTTCTTC. Translation gives CASSFRDVTNEQFF.

This clone has a single count. This rearrangement joins TRBV7-6 to TRBJ2-7; TRBD1 agrees at 11 bases. V shed 1 base and J 2 bases; nucleotides not matched to a gene: 7. The CDR3 spans 17 residues. The germline V gene has CDR1 SGHVS and CDR2 FNYEAQ. CDR3 sequence: CASSLGGQGVYPYEQYF. CDR3 in DNA: TGTGCCAGCAGCTTAGGGGGACAGGGGGTGTACCCCTACGAGCAGTACTTC.

The V gene is TRBV5-4, the J gene TRBJ2-2, with 11 positions matching TRBD2. The CDR3 length is 16 residues. J gave up 7 bases and V 0 bases, and 5 bases lay outside the gene matches. CDR1 and CDR2 from the germline V gene are SGHNT and YYREEE (reference sequence). This CDR3 reads CASSLGLAGGLGELFF. DNA for the CDR3: TGTGCCAGCAGCTTGGGCCTAGCGGGAGGTCTCGGGGAGCTGTTTTTT.

The V gene is TRBV28, the J gene TRBJ2-3, with a weak D call TRBD2 (6 bases). Trimming removed 4 bases from V and 1 base from J, with 12 bases in between. Germline V gene sequence: CDR1 MDHEN, CDR2 SYDVKM. This CDR3 has 15 residues. The CDR3 region is CASSSLTGGTDTQYF. Here the CDR3 DNA reads TGTGCCAGCAGTTCCCTAACGGGGGGCACAGATACGCAGTATTTT.

The sample holds many counts of this clone. CDR3 in amino acids: CASSYGQGGYGYTF. The CDR3, as DNA: TGTGCCAGCAGTTACGGCCAGGGGGGCTATGGCTACACCTTC. The gene calls are TRBV6-5 and TRBJ1-2; 7 positions match TRBD1. Germline V CDR1 and CDR2: MNHEY, SVGAGI. CDR3 size: 14 residues. J lost 4 bases, V lost 2 bases, and 4 bases had no gene match.

J is TRBJ1-2 and V is TRBV19; D perhaps matches TRBD1 (6 bases). CDR1 and CDR2 from the germline V gene are LNHDA and SQIVND (reference sequence). The CDR3 totals 14 residues. V was shortened by 0 bases and J by 11 bases, with 16 bases between the two germline ends. The CDR3 spells CASSIDGTKLWYTF. The DNA for the CDR3 is TGTGCCAGTAGTATAGATGGGACAAAACTATGGTACACCTTC.

The chain couples TRBV5-4 to TRBJ2-3; weak D call: TRBD2 (5 bases). This CDR3 has 15 residues. Germline CDR1 and CDR2: SGHNT and YYREEE (reference sequence). The V and J ends lost 0 bases and 4 bases respectively, with 12 bases between them. The CDR3 DNA follows: TGTGCCAGCAGCTTGGGACGGGGATGGTCAGATACGCAGTATTTT. Encoded protein: CASSLGRGWSDTQYF.

This clone is termed medium-sized. This chain connects TRBV13 to TRBJ1-1; D call uncertain. Germline CDR1 PRHDT, CDR2 FYEKMQ (reference sequence). CDR3 length equals 14 residues. The V end was cut by 3 bases, the J end by 1 base, with 9 bases between. CDR3 in DNA: TGTGCCAGCAGCTTGTTGACGGGGAACACTGAAGCTTTCTTT. Its protein product is CASSLLTGNTEAFF.

This sequence joins TRBV5-6 and TRBJ2-5; D is ambiguous. The CDR3 has 13 amino acids. Germline V gives CDR1 SGHDT, CDR2 YYEEEE. Trimming removed 0 bases from V and 4 bases from J, with 7 bases in between. The DNA of the CDR3 is TGTGCCAGCAGCTTGGCTGGGGTAGAGACCCAGTACTTC. Its translation is CASSLAGVETQYF.

The V gene is TRBV7-6, the J gene TRBJ2-2; D is unclear. The CDR3 runs to 14 residues. Germline CDR1 reads SGHVS; CDR2 reads FNYEAQ. V was cut by 1 base and J by 1 base, with 4 bases left in between. CDR3 nucleotides: TGTGCCAGCAGCTTAGAACAGAACACCGGGGAGCTGTTTTTT. Encoded protein: CASSLEQNTGELFF.

The rearrangement links TRBV15 to TRBJ1-1; the D gene is possibly TRBD1 (6 bases). The CDR3 contains 14 residues. Germline V lookup: CDR1 LNHNV, CDR2 YYDKDF (reference sequence). V was shortened by 5 bases and J by 7 bases, with 17 bases between the two germline ends. This CDR3 reads CATSRRQGWDEAFF. The CDR3 bases are TGTGCCACCAGCCGAAGGCAGGGGTGGGATGAAGCTTTCTTT. The whole variable domain, remainder taken from reference TRBV15 and TRBJ1-1, is DAMVIQNPRYQVTQFGKPVTLSCSQTLNHNVMYWYQQKSSQAPKLLFHYYDKDFNNEADTPDNFQSRRPNTSFCFLDIRSPGLGDTAMYLCATSRRQGWDEAFFGQGTRLTVV.

The V and J genes are TRBV7-8 and TRBJ2-1; unclear D gene. Germline loops: CDR1 SGHVS, CDR2 FQNEAQ. The CDR3 totals 15 residues. Trimming cost V 2 bases and J 7 bases, with 15 bases left between them. CDR3 coding DNA: TGTGCCAGCAGCTTACGCGGTGATAGGGATAATGAGCAGTTCTTC. Encoded protein: CASSLRGDRDNEQFF.